Listed here is a single T cell receptor beta chain. The data derive from a study of OX40 agonist ivuxolimab in advanced cancers. Generated by immunoSEQ multiplex PCR, the TCRdb table keeps only in-frame clones and is missing some. The sample lists 70,000 or so clones; over 70% were seen once. Looked up from germline, CDR1 is SGHNT and CDR2 is YENEEA. The CDR3 has 13 amino acids. Trimming stripped 3 bases from V and 5 bases from J, with 7 bases between. This chain links TRBV11-3 with TRBJ2-2, with D unclear. This clonotype was obtained from an adult with an advanced solid tumor such as melanoma, head and neck, liver or kidney cancer. This sample comprised CD4+ or CD8+ T cells sorted from blood, obtained in a trial of the OX40 agonist ivuxolimab. The CDR3 sequence: CASSFRFTGELFF. In nucleotides, the CDR3 is TGTGCCAGCAGCTTTCGGTTTACCGGGGAGCTGTTTTTT.